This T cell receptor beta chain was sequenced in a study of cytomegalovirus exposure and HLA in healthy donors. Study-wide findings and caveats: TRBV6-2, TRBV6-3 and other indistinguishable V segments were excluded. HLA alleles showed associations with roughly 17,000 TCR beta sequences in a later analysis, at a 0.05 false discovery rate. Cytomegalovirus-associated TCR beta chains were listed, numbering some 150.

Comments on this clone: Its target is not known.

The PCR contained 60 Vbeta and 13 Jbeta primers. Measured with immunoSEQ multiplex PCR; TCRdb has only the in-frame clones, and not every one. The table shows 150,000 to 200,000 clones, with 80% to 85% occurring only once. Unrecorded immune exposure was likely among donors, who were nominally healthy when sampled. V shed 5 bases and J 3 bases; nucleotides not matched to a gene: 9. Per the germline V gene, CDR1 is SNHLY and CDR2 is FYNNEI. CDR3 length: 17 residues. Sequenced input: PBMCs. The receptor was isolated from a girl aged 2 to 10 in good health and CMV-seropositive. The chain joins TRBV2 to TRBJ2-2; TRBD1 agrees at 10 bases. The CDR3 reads CASSPPKTGGYTGELFF. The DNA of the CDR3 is TGTGCCAGCAGTCCCCCGAAGACAGGGGGCTACACCGGGGAGCTGTTTTTT.